One T cell receptor (beta chain) is described in this entry. Profiling relied on immunoSEQ multiplex PCR, and the TCRdb table lists in-frame clones only, not all of them. Of 120,000 to 150,000 clones in the sample, around 89% were seen once. These data are taken from a study of blood T cell repertoires in COVID-19. Study in general: Both acute and convalescent COVID-19 samples were obtained from the United States, Italy and Spain. Sources were T cells, B-cell-depleted T cells, or PBMCs; the material itself was cDNA or gDNA.

Looked up from germline, CDR1 is KGHSH and CDR2 is LQKENI. This CDR3 has 14 amino acids. With 2 bases removed from V and 7 bases from J, the gap between germline ends came to 12 bases. This clonotype was sampled from a woman aged 55-69 years with active COVID-19. Sequenced sample: peripheral blood. The chain recombines TRBV18 with TRBJ1-5; D is ambiguous. The CDR3 loop is CASSPIEGSQPQHF. The CDR3 DNA reads TGTGCCAGCTCACCAATTGAGGGCTCCCAGCCCCAGCATTTT.